The next 16 T cell receptor beta chains were all read from a single sample in a study of OX40 agonist ivuxolimab in advanced cancers. Sequencing used immunoSEQ multiplex PCR; TCRdb keeps in-frame clones, though not all of them. This sample has roughly 62,000 clones; approximately 83% occur once, and the top ten carry roughly 0.88%. The sequences come from CD4+ or CD8+ T cells sorted from blood, collected in a trial of the OX40 agonist ivuxolimab. Receptor source: an adult with an advanced solid tumor such as melanoma, head and neck, liver or kidney cancer.

The gene calls are TRBV15 and TRBJ2-1, with D perhaps TRBD1 (5 bases). The CDR3 has 16 residues. V lost 0 bases to trimming and J lost 4 bases, with 13 bases between them. The germline V gene has CDR1 LNHNV and CDR2 YYDKDF (reference sequence). As DNA, the CDR3 is TGTGCCACCAGCAGAGATCGAACAGGTTTATACAATGAGCAGTTCTTC. It encodes CATSRDRTGLYNEQFF.

This clone has only one observation. This sequence joins TRBV10-3 and TRBJ2-7; the D gene is possibly TRBD1 (5 bases). CDR1 ENHRY and CDR2 SYGVKD come from the germline V gene. The CDR3 has 11 residues. V lost 2 bases to trimming and J lost 7 bases, with 6 bases between them. The CDR3 loop is CAISEAGEQYF. In DNA, the CDR3 is TGTGCCATCAGTGAGGCAGGGGAGCAGTACTTC.

The genes are TRBV5-6 and TRBJ2-5; the D gene could be TRBD1 or TRBD2 (5 bases each). The CDR3 is made up of 15 amino acids. Germline CDR1 and CDR2: SGHDT and YYEEEE. V lost 0 bases, J lost 4 bases, and 13 bases lay in between. The CDR3 loop is CASSLGSGGGETQYF. The CDR3 coding sequence is TGTGCCAGCAGCTTGGGTTCCGGTGGGGGAGAGACCCAGTACTTC. Full variable domain (rest looked up from reference TRBV5-6 and TRBJ2-5): DAGVTQSPTHLIKTRGQQVTLRCSPKSGHDTVSWYQQALGQGPQFIFQYYEEEERQRGNFPDRFSGHQFPNYSSELNVNALLLGDSALYLCASSLGSGGGETQYFGPGTRLLVL.

The genes are TRBV5-4 and TRBJ2-3; 8 nucleotides match TRBD1. Trimming removed 0 bases from V and 2 bases from J; junction bases left unmatched: 2. The germline gives CDR1 SGHNT, CDR2 YYREEE (reference sequence). The CDR3 contains 15 residues. The CDR3 DNA sequence: TGTGCCAGCAGCTTGGGGGGACAGGACACAGATACGCAGTATTTT. It is translated as CASSLGGQDTDTQYF.

This clone showed up just once. The chain joins TRBV5-1 to TRBJ2-2; D remains unclear. The V gene lost 0 bases and the J gene lost 4 bases, with 13 bases spanning the gap. The CDR3 runs to 16 residues. CDR1 SGHRS and CDR2 YFSETQ come from the germline V gene. CDR3 DNA: TGCGCCAGCAGCTTGGGATCTTATAAACCCACCGGGGAGCTGTTTTTT. It encodes CASSLGSYKPTGELFF.

The rearrangement uses TRBV5-1 and TRBJ1-3; TRBD1 matches 7 bases. The CDR3 is 16 residues long. The V segment lost 2 bases and the J segment 0 bases; nucleotides outside the gene matches: 5. CDR1 SGHRS and CDR2 YFSETQ come from the germline V gene. The CDR3 spells CASSFSSGGSGNTIYF. The CDR3 nucleotides are TGCGCCAGCAGCTTCAGTTCAGGGGGCTCTGGAAACACCATATATTTT. Supplemented by reference TRBV5-1 and TRBJ1-3, the full variable domain reads KAGVTQTPRYLIKTRGQQVTLSCSPISGHRSVSWYQQTPGQGLQFLFEYFSETQRNKGNFPGRFSGRQFSNSRSEMNVSTLELGDSALYLCASSFSSGGSGNTIYFGEGSWLTVV.

The CDR3 loop is CASSWTGGNTIYF. The CDR3, as DNA: TGTGCCAGCAGCTGGACAGGGGGAAACACCATATATTTT. The V gene is TRBV5-4, the J gene TRBJ1-3; 8 nucleotides align to TRBD1. The ends lost 3 bases at V and 4 bases at J; junction bases unmatched: 0. The CDR3 is made up of 13 amino acids. Germline CDR1 reads SGHNT; CDR2 reads YYREEE (reference sequence).

The V call is TRBV28, the J call TRBJ1-5, with 8 bases lining up with TRBD1. The CDR3 has 16 amino acids. Germline values: CDR1 MDHEN, CDR2 SYDVKM. J was trimmed by 0 bases and V by 3 bases; bases with no gene match: 4. The CDR3: CASSFHQGASNQPQHF. The CDR3 nucleotides read TGTGCCAGCAGTTTTCATCAGGGGGCTAGCAATCAGCCCCAGCATTTT.

This clone was counted a single time. The chain joins TRBV5-1 to TRBJ2-2, with TRBD1 identical over 7 bases. This CDR3 is 15 amino acids long. CDR1 and CDR2 (germline): SGHRS, YFSETQ. V lost 3 bases, J lost 2 bases, and 4 bases stayed unmatched. Here the CDR3 reads CASSSGTVNTGELFF. The CDR3, as DNA: TGCGCCAGCAGCTCCGGGACAGTAAACACCGGGGAGCTGTTTTTT.

The V and J genes are TRBV27 and TRBJ2-3, with D possibly being TRBD2 (6 bases). CDR1 is MNHEY and CDR2 is SMNVEV in the germline V gene (reference sequence). The CDR3 totals 14 residues. Trimming left V 8 bases short and J 2 bases short, with 14 bases between. CDR3 loop: CASGVGLPTDTQYF. The CDR3 nucleotides read TGTGCCAGCGGAGTAGGACTACCCACAGATACGCAGTATTTT.

V and J are TRBV6-5 and TRBJ2-1; 8 positions agree with TRBD2. Germline V gene data show CDR1 as MNHEY and CDR2 as SVGAGI. The junction had 8 bases not matched to a gene; V was cut back by 6 bases and J by 4 bases. The CDR3 covers 15 residues. CDR3 DNA: TGTGCCAGCAGCCTCGGACTAGCCGGATACAATGAGCAGTTCTTC. Protein product: CASSLGLAGYNEQFF.

The chain has TRBV5-4 and TRBJ2-1; D gene uncertain. CDR3 length: 15 residues. V was clipped by 0 bases and J by 8 bases, with 15 bases between them. In germline, CDR1 is SGHNT, CDR2 YYREEE (reference sequence). In DNA form, the CDR3 reads TGTGCCAGCAGCTTGGCCAAGGACCCATGGGATGAGCAGTTCTTC. Encoded protein: CASSLAKDPWDEQFF.

The chain joins TRBV2 to TRBJ2-3; 12 bases align to TRBD2. The V segment lost 2 bases and the J segment 4 bases; nucleotides outside the gene matches: 1. CDR1 and CDR2 (germline): SNHLY, FYNNEI. There are 15 residues in the CDR3. The CDR3 spells CASSELAGGSDTQYF. The CDR3 DNA is TGTGCCAGCAGTGAACTAGCGGGAGGGTCAGATACGCAGTATTTT.

The gene calls are TRBV5-4 and TRBJ2-3; D perhaps matches TRBD1 (6 bases). Germline CDR1 reads SGHNT; CDR2 reads YYREEE (reference sequence). V lost 4 bases and J lost 5, with 14 bases in between. The CDR3 loop spans 14 amino acids. The DNA for the CDR3 is TGTGCCAGCAGCCCGGACAGTTTTAGAGATACGCAGTATTTT. It yields the protein CASSPDSFRDTQYF.

The V call is TRBV6-1, the J call TRBJ1-4; 7 nucleotides match TRBD1. Trimming at V came to 6 bases and at J to 3 bases, leaving 7 bases not matched to a gene. Germline CDR1 MNHNS, CDR2 SASEGT. The CDR3 is made up of 15 amino acids. CDR3 in amino acids: CASRSDRHPNEKLFF. DNA for the CDR3: TGTGCCAGCAGGTCGGACAGGCACCCTAATGAAAAACTGTTTTTT.

The rearrangement uses TRBV11-3 and TRBJ1-1; TRBD1 matches 7 bases. Germline assignment: CDR1 SGHNT and CDR2 YENEEA. The CDR3 loop spans 13 amino acids. The ends lost 4 bases at V and 5 bases at J; junction bases unmatched: 4. As DNA, the CDR3 is TGTGCCAGCAGCTCCGGGACAGCGACTGAAGCTTTCTTT. This encodes CASSSGTATEAFF.